This is a list of T cell receptor beta chains from one sample in a study of cytomegalovirus exposure and HLA in healthy donors. Data came from immunoSEQ multiplex PCR; TCRdb stores just in-frame clones and leaves some out. The table records 150,000 or so clones, about 74% of them present only once. Material: PBMCs. These receptors were taken from a middle-aged man in good health and CMV-seropositive. Each CDR3 is given without its conserved first and last residue. Clone size, where shown, is once, few, many, or a class for clones that have expanded.

TRBJ1-5 TRBV7-8 NA ASSSRWRTDQPQH
TRBJ1-1 TRBV30 NA AWGRGTEAF
TRBJ1-1 TRBV29-1 NA SVLQGGDTEAF
TRBJ1-1 TRBV2 NA ATQGVGDTEAF
TRBJ2-3 TRBV4-1 NA ASSQAYQGFTDTQY
TRBJ2-3 TRBV4-1 NA ASSQGGGRAQLGTDTQY
TRBJ2-2 TRBV7-6 once ASSTGQGLGTGELF
TRBJ1-1 TRBV10-3 NA AISESRANTEAF
TRBJ1-1 TRBV5-4 NA ASSSGAASNTEAF
TRBJ2-5 TRBV7-6 NA ASSLRVAGLYQETQY
TRBJ2-7 TRBV30 NA AWSGNRGGVYEQY
TRBJ1-2 TRBV4-3 NA ASSQDRQGLSYGYT
TRBJ2-7 TRBV29-1 NA SGTLAGVNEQY
TRBJ1-5 TRBV28 NA ASSSPGEGDQPQH
NA TRBV19 NA ASSIMGSYEQY
TRBJ2-6 TRBV14 NA ASSPLVSGANVLT
TRBJ2-3 TRBV4-3 few ASSQDTRSTQY
TRBJ2-5 TRBV18 few ASTGDLQGPYQETQY
TRBJ1-2 TRBV5-4 NA ASSLWQGDYGYT
TRBJ2-2 TRBV10-3 NA AISLRSHRASGSGELF
TRBJ1-2 TRBV2 NA ASRRTGTNYGYT
TRBJ2-1 TRBV7-9 once ASSFDGGSYNEQF